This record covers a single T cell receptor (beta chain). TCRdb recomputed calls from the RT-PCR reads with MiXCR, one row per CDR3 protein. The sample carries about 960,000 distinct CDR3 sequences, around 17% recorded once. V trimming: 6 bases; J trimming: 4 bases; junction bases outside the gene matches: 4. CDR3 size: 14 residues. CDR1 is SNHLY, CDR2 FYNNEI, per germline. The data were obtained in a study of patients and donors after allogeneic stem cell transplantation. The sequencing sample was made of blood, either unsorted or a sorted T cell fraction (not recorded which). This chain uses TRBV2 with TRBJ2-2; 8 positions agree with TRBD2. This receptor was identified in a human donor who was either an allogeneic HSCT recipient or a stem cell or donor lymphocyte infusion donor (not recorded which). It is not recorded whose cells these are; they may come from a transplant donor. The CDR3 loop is CASSGGASTGELFF. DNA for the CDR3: TGTGCCAGCAGCGGGGGGGCGTCCACCGGGGAGCTGTTTTTT.